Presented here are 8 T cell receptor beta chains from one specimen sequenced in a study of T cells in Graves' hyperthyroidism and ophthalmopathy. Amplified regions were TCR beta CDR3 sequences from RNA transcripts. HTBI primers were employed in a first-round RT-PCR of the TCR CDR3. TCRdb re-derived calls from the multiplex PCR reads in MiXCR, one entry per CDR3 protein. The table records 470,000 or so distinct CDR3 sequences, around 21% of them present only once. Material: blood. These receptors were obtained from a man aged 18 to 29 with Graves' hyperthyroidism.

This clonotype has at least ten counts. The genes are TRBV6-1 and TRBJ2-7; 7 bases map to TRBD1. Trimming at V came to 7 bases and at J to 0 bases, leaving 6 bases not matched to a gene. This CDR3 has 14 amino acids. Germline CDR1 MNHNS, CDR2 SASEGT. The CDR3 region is CASKQTGSSYEQYF. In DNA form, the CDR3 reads TGTGCCAGCAAACAGACAGGGTCCTCCTACGAGCAGTACTTC.

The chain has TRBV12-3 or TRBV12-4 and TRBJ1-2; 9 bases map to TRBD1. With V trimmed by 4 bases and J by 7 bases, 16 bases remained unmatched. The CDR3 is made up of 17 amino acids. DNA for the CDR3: TGTGCCAGCAGTTCGTCCTCCGCGGGACAGGGCATAGGTGGCTACACCTTC. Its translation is CASSSSSAGQGIGGYTF.

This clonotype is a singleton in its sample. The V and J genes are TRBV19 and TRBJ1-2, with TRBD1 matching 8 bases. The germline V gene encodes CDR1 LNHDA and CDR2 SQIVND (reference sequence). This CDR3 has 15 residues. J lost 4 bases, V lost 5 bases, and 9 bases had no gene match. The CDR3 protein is CASSRGTGPIYGYTF. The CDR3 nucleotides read TGTGCCAGTAGTCGCGGGACAGGTCCCATCTATGGCTACACCTTC.

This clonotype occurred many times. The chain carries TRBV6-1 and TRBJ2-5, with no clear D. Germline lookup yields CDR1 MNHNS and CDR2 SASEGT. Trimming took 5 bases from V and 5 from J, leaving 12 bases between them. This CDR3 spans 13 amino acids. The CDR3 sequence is CASSRTTSETQYF. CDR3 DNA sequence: TGTGCCAGCAGTAGGACCACCTCGGAGACCCAGTACTTC.

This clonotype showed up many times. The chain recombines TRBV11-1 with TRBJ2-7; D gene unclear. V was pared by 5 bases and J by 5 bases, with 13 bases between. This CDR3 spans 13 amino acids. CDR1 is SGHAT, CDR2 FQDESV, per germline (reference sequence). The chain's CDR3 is CASSLEDGDEQYF. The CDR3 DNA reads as TGTGCCAGCAGCCTAGAAGATGGGGACGAGCAGTACTTC.

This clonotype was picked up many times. In nucleotides, the CDR3 is TGTGCCAGCTCTGGACAGAGAGAAACTGAAGCTTTCTTT. Residues: CASSGQRETEAFF. The chain has TRBV2 and TRBJ1-1, with D tentatively TRBD1 (6 bases). Per the germline V gene, CDR1 is SNHLY and CDR2 is FYNNEI. The V end lost 8 bases, the J end lost 5 bases, and 15 bases lay between the germline ends. The CDR3 has 13 residues.

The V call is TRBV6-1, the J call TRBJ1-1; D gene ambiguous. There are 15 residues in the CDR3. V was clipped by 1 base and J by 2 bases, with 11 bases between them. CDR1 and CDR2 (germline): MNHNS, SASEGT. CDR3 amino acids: CASSEVRAGNTEAFF. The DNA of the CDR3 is TGTGCCAGCAGTGAAGTGAGGGCGGGAAACACTGAAGCTTTCTTT.

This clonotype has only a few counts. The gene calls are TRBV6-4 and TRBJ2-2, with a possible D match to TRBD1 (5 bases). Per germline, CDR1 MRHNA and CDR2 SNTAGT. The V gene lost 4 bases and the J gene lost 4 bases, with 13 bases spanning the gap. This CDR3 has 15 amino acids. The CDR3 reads CASSASQGVTGELFF. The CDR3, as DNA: TGTGCCAGCAGTGCATCCCAGGGCGTCACCGGGGAGCTGTTTTTT.